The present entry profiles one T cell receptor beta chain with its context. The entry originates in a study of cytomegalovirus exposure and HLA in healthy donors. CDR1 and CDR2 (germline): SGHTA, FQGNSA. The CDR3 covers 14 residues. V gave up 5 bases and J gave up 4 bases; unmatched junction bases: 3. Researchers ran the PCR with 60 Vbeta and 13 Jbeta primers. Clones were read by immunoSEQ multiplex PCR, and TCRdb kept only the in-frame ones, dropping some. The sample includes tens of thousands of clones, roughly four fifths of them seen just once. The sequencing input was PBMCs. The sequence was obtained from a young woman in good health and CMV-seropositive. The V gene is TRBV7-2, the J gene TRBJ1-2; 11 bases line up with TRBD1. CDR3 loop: CASSTGTGGYGYTF. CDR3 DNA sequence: TGTGCCAGCAGCACCGGGACAGGGGGCTATGGCTACACCTTC.